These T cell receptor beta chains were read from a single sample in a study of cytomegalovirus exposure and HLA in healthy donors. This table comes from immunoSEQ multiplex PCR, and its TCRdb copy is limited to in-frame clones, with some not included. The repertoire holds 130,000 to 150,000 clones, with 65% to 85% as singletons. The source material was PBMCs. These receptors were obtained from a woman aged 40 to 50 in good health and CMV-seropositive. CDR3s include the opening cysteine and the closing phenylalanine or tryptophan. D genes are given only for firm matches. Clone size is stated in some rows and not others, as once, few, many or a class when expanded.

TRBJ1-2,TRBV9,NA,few,CASSARSYGYTF,TGTGCCAGCAGCGCCCGTAGTTATGGCTACACCTTC
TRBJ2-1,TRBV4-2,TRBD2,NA,CASSPSGGHEQFF,TGTGCCAGCAGCCCCAGCGGGGGACATGAGCAGTTCTTC
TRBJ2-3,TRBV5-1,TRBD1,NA,CASSQDRGDTDTQYF,TGCGCCAGCAGCCAAGACAGGGGGGACACAGATACGCAGTATTTT
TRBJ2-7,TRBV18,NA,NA,CASSPGEHNEQYF,TGTGCCAGCTCACCGGGCGAACACAACGAGCAGTACTTC
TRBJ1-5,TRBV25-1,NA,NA,CASSGGGLSEPQHF,TGTGCCAGCAGCGGGGGGGGCCTCTCGGAGCCCCAGCATTTT
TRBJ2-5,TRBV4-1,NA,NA,CASSPRLTTSVLQETQYF,TGCGCCAGCAGCCCTCGACTTACTACAAGCGTTCTACAAGAGACCCAGTACTTC
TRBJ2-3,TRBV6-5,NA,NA,CASSWKGVGTDTQYF,TGTGCCAGCAGTTGGAAAGGGGTTGGGACAGATACGCAGTATTTT
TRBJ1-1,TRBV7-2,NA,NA,CASSSKLRTEAFF,TGTGCCAGCAGCTCCAAGTTGAGGACTGAAGCTTTCTTT
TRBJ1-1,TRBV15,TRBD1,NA,CATSTIDRETQAFF,TGTGCCACCAGCACAATAGACAGGGAAACCCAAGCTTTCTTT
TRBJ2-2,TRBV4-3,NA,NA,CASSQDARPRVSGELFF,TGCGCCAGCAGCCAAGATGCCAGGCCGCGGGTTAGCGGGGAGCTGTTTTTT
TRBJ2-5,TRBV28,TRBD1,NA,CASSLEGQGGVETQYF,TGTGCCAGCAGCCTCGAGGGACAGGGAGGTGTTGAGACCCAGTACTTC
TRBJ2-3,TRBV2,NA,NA,CASSDFGTDTQYF,TGTGCCAGCAGTGACTTCGGCACAGATACGCAGTATTTT
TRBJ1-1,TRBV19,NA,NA,CASSMGMGAGAEAFF,TGTGCCAGTAGTATGGGAATGGGGGCAGGGGCTGAAGCTTTCTTT
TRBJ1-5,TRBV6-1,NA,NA,CASSGAGGNQPQHF,TGTGCCAGCAGTGGGGCGGGTGGCAATCAGCCCCAGCATTTT
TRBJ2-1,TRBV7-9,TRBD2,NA,CASSLEREGRTSYNEQFF,TGTGCCAGCAGCTTAGAGCGGGAGGGCCGTACGTCCTACAATGAGCAGTTCTTC
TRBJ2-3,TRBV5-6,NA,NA,CASGLRPRGTDTQYF,TGTGCCAGCGGGCTGCGACCCAGGGGCACAGATACGCAGTATTTT
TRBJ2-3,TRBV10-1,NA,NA,CASSDGTGNTQYF,TGCGCCAGCAGTGACGGCACGGGGAATACGCAGTATTTT
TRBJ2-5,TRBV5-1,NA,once,CASSPSSQAIGGTQYF,TGCGCCAGCAGCCCTTCTTCGCAGGCTATAGGGGGGACCCAGTACTTC
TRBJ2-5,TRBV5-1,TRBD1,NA,CASRDRGRETQYF,TGCGCCAGCAGAGACAGGGGGCGAGAGACCCAGTACTTC
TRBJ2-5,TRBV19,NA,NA,CASKRRVETQYF,TGTGCCAGTAAGAGGAGGGTAGAGACCCAGTACTTC
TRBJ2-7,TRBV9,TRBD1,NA,CASSGTGTGAHEQYF,TGTGCCAGCAGCGGGACCGGGACAGGGGCCCACGAGCAGTACTTC
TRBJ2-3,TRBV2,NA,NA,CASNVPGKSTQYF,TGTGCCAGCAACGTTCCAGGGAAAAGTACGCAGTATTTT
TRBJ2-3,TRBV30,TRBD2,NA,CAWSVLTSGGSDTQYF,TGTGCCTGGAGTGTACTCACTAGCGGGGGGTCAGATACGCAGTATTTT
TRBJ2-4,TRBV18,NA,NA,CASSPQEGLELYF,TGTGCCAGCTCACCACAGGAGGGACTCGAACTGTACTTC
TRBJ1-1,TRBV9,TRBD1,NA,CASSGQGVGNTEAFF,TGTGCCAGCAGCGGACAGGGGGTGGGGAACACTGAAGCTTTCTTT
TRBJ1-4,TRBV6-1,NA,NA,CASSEIGVGEKLFF,TGTGCCAGCAGTGAAATAGGGGTAGGGGAAAAACTGTTTTTT
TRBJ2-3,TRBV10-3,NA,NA,CAISESTQDTQYF,TGTGCCATCAGTGAGTCGACACAAGATACGCAGTATTTT
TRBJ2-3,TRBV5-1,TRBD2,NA,CASSLGLAGATDTQYF,TGCGCCAGCAGCTTAGGGCTAGCGGGGGCCACAGATACGCAGTATTTT
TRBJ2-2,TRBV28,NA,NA,CASSLAGSGELFF,TGTGCCAGCAGTTTAGCGGGGTCCGGGGAGCTGTTTTTT
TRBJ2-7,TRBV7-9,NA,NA,CSSTRAGNYEQYF,TGTTCCAGCACCCGGGCGGGGAACTACGAGCAGTACTTC
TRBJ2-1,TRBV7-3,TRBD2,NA,CASTGGGLPFF,TGTGCCAGCACCGGGGGGGGGTTGCCGTTCTTC
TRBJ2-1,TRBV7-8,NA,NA,CASSTRTARLDEQFF,TGTGCCAGCAGCACCCGGACAGCCCGGCTAGATGAGCAGTTCTTC
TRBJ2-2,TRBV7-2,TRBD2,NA,CASSPNPGTSGAGELFF,TGTGCCAGCAGCCCAAACCCCGGGACTAGCGGGGCCGGGGAGCTGTTTTTT
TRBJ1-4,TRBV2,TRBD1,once,CASSLRTGEYKKLFF,TGTGCCAGCAGCCTGAGGACAGGGGAGTATAAAAAACTGTTTTTT
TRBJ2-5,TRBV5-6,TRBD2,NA,CASSPWGLAGHRTGTQYF,TGTGCCAGCAGCCCGTGGGGACTAGCGGGGCACCGAACCGGGACCCAGTACTTC
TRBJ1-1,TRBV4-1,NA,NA,CASSQGWERSRAFF,TGCGCCAGCAGCCAAGGCTGGGAGCGATCACGGGCTTTCTTT
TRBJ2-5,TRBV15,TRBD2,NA,CATSTGTSGGAEETQYF,TGTGCCACCAGCACTGGGACTAGCGGGGGGGCCGAGGAGACCCAGTACTTC
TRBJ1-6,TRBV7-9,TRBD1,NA,CASSLGQGAESPLHF,TGTGCCAGCAGCCTTGGACAGGGGGCGGAATCACCCCTCCACTTT
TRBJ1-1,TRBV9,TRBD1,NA,CASSPRQGMNTEAFF,TGTGCCAGCAGCCCTCGACAGGGAATGAACACTGAAGCTTTCTTT
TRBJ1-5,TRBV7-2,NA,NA,CASSTLVGASNQPQHF,TGTGCCAGCAGCACCCTAGTGGGGGCAAGCAATCAGCCCCAGCATTTT
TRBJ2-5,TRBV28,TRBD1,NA,CASSTGGWETQYF,TGTGCCAGCAGTACAGGGGGATGGGAGACCCAGTACTTC
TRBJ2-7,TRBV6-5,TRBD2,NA,CASTSGGAYEQYF,TGTGCCAGCACCAGCGGGGGAGCCTACGAGCAGTACTTC
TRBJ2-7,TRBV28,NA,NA,CASNQSGTNRYEQYF,TGTGCCAGCAACCAATCAGGAACAAATCGCTACGAGCAGTACTTC
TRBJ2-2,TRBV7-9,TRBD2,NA,CASSGGLAGIGELFF,TGTGCCAGCAGCGGGGGACTAGCGGGAATCGGGGAGCTGTTTTTT
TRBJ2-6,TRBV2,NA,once,CASTPGRGANVLTF,TGTGCCAGCACCCCGGGGAGAGGGGCCAACGTCCTGACTTTC
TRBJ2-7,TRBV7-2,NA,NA,CASSLVPGYEQYF,TGTGCCAGCAGCTTAGTTCCGGGCTACGAGCAGTACTTC
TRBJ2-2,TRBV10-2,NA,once,CASSHTVTGELFF,TGCGCCAGCAGTCACACGGTCACCGGGGAGCTGTTTTTT
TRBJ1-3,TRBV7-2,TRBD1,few,CASSFDRGPGNTIYF,TGTGCCAGCAGCTTCGACAGGGGGCCCGGAAACACCATATATTTT
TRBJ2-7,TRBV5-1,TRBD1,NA,CASSLAQGAMYF,TGCGCCAGCAGCTTGGCTCAGGGGGCCATGTACTTC
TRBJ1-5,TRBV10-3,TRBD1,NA,CAIGRDRDNQPQHF,TGTGCCATCGGCCGGGACAGGGATAACCAGCCCCAGCATTTT
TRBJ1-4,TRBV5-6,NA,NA,CASSPRGVGVDEKLFF,TGTGCCAGCAGCCCCCGGGGGGTCGGAGTAGATGAAAAACTGTTTTTT
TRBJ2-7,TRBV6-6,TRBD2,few,CASSPSGGRSYEQYF,TGTGCCAGCAGTCCTAGCGGGGGCCGCTCCTACGAGCAGTACTTC
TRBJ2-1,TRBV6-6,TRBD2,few,CASSYSGAGGNYEQFF,TGTGCCAGCAGTTACTCAGGCGCGGGAGGCAACTATGAGCAGTTCTTC
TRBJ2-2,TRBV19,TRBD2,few,CASSPGGVNTGELFF,TGTGCCAGTAGTCCTGGGGGGGTAAACACCGGGGAGCTGTTTTTT
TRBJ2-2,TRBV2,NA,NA,CASSYGADYTGELFF,TGTGCCAGCTCATATGGGGCAGATTACACCGGGGAGCTGTTTTTT
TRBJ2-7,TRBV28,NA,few,CASSFLTGHYEQYF,TGTGCCAGCAGTTTCCTCACAGGACATTACGAGCAGTACTTC